One and the same sample provided the 8 T cell receptor beta chains below, sequenced in a study of cytomegalovirus exposure and HLA in healthy donors. The PCR employed 60 Vbeta primers together with 13 Jbeta primers. The assay was immunoSEQ multiplex PCR, and TCRdb's table has in-frame clones only and misses some. The sample has 100,000 to 150,000 clones; over 60% are singletons. Sample: PBMCs. These receptors originate from a woman aged 40 to 50 in good health and CMV-seronegative.

The chain recombines TRBV6-1 with TRBJ2-7, with TRBD2 identical over 10 bases. Trimming cost V 4 bases and J 5 bases; bases outside gene matches: 8. The CDR3 contains 15 residues. Germline CDR1 and CDR2: MNHNS and SASEGT. This chain's CDR3 is CASSGLLAGANEQYF. DNA of the CDR3: TGTGCCAGCAGTGGACTGCTAGCGGGAGCTAACGAGCAGTACTTC.

This chain connects TRBV5-1 to TRBJ2-1, with TRBD2 as a possible D gene (5 bases). This CDR3 has 15 residues. Trimming took off 4 bases at V and 0 bases at J, with 11 bases between the two ends. In germline, CDR1 is SGHRS, CDR2 YFSETQ. The CDR3 region is CASSADFGSYNEQFF. CDR3 coding DNA: TGCGCCAGCAGCGCGGACTTCGGCTCCTACAATGAGCAGTTCTTC.

The V gene is TRBV27, the J gene TRBJ2-6; TRBD1 aligns across 7 bases. The germline CDR1 and CDR2 sequences are MNHEY and SMNVEV (reference sequence). CDR3 size: 15 residues. J was trimmed by 3 bases and V by 3 bases; bases with no gene match: 2. The CDR3 spells CASSFTGVGANVLTF. The CDR3 DNA reads as TGTGCCAGCAGTTTTACAGGGGTTGGGGCCAACGTCCTGACTTTC.

The chain couples TRBV19 to TRBJ2-5, with 7 bases aligning to TRBD1. The junction had 4 bases not matched to a gene; V was cut back by 1 base and J by 5 bases. The CDR3 covers 14 residues. Germline V CDR1 and CDR2: LNHDA, SQIVND (reference sequence). The CDR3 spells CASSIVTGVETQYF. The CDR3 nucleotides read TGTGCCAGTAGTATAGTTACAGGGGTTGAGACCCAGTACTTC.

With regard to this clone: A junction end diverges from the germline sequence, so it may reflect a read error. This chain connects TRBV5-1 to TRBJ2-4; D is possibly TRBD1 (5 bases). Germline V lookup: CDR1 SGHRS, CDR2 YFSETQ. The CDR3 consists of 16 residues. CDR3 amino acids: CASSLVYRGPKNSQYF. The CDR3 nucleotides read TGCGCCAGCAGCTTGGTTTATAGGGGCCCCAAAAACAGTCAGTACTTC.

The chain is built from TRBV7-2 and TRBJ1-2, with unresolved D. The V gene's germline CDR1 is SGHTA and CDR2 FQGNSA. V was pared by 3 bases and J by 8 bases, with 13 bases between. This CDR3 region has 13 residues. The CDR3 DNA is TGTGCCAGCAGCTTTGGACTAATCGGGGGCTACACCTTC. Translating gives CASSFGLIGGYTF.

This sequence joins TRBV18 and TRBJ1-1, with D perhaps matching TRBD1 (5 bases). The V end was cut by 2 bases, the J end by 3 bases, with 19 bases between. Germline V gives CDR1 KGHSH, CDR2 LQKENI. This CDR3 comprises 17 residues. The CDR3 sequence is CASSPSIEAGWDTEAFF. CDR3 coding DNA: TGTGCCAGCTCACCAAGTATAGAGGCAGGGTGGGACACTGAAGCTTTCTTT.

This chain links TRBV6-5 with TRBJ2-5; possibly TRBD1 for D (5 bases). The J call is uncertain, as TRBJ2-7 better fits the DNA end. The CDR3 is made up of 15 amino acids. CDR1 is MNHEY, CDR2 SVGAGI, per germline. The CDR3 here is CATFGRDSASYEQYF. The CDR3 DNA sequence: TGTGCCACCTTCGGCCGAGACAGCGCCTCCTACGAGCAGTACTTC.